This T cell receptor (beta chain) was recorded in a study of OX40 agonist ivuxolimab in advanced cancers. Study overall: Partial responses, seen in three patients, involved one hepatocellular carcinoma and two cutaneous melanomas.

The CDR3 loop spans 13 amino acids. Germline CDR1 MNHEY, CDR2 SVGAGI. Unmatched junction bases numbered 5, after V lost 2 bases and J lost 9 bases. Clones were sequenced by immunoSEQ multiplex PCR, and TCRdb holds only the in-frame ones, with some missing. In the table there are 50,000 to 75,000 clones, approximately 86% of which are singletons. This clone was found a few times. Its antigen remains unknown. General study findings and limits: The authors also found low normalized T-cell clonal expansion in some nonresponders. What antigens the expanded peripheral T cells recognized was never established. Some of the lowest clonal expansion was seen in partial responders at 0.1-3.0 mg/kg.

This specimen was CD4+ or CD8+ T cells sorted from blood, taken in a trial of the OX40 agonist ivuxolimab. The chain joins TRBV6-5 to TRBJ2-7; TRBD2 aligns across 9 bases. The TCR was taken from an adult with an advanced solid tumor such as melanoma, head and neck, liver or kidney cancer. CDR3 amino acids: CASSYGREGPQYF. Written as DNA, the CDR3 is TGTGCCAGCAGTTACGGGCGGGAGGGCCCGCAGTACTTC.